The T cell receptor (beta chain) under discussion was sequenced for a study of T-cell reconstitution after alpha-beta-depleted transplantation in children. This clonotype was counted a few times. Antigen specificity is unknown. General study findings and limits: Some patients showed high day-60 TCRbeta diversity, which derived from surviving recipient T cells and thymic progenitors. T-cell counts and diversity at one year following transplant were attributed mainly to newly produced T cells. Several hundred expanded graft clones reportedly gave rise to the alpha-beta T cells present about two months after transplant.

The CDR3 has 13 amino acids. V shed 7 bases and J shed 2 bases, with 11 bases lying between them. TCRbeta library preparation incorporated unique molecular identifiers. One entry per CDR3 protein, called by TCRdb with MiXCR from the PCR reads. The table lists about 980,000 distinct CDR3 sequences, under 30% of them singletons, with about 28% in the top ten. This TCR derives from a boy younger than two who had a stem cell transplant for SCID, so the T cells may come from the graft donor. The specimen was PBMCs, mostly from graft donor cells, collected 360 days after TCRalphabeta/CD19-depleted stem cell transplant. The J gene is TRBJ2-5, the V gene TRBV12-3 or TRBV12-4; perhaps TRBD1 as D (5 bases). The DNA for the CDR3 is TGTGCCAGCAATGAGGCAGGGCAAGAGACCCAGTACTTC. Protein: CASNEAGQETQYF.